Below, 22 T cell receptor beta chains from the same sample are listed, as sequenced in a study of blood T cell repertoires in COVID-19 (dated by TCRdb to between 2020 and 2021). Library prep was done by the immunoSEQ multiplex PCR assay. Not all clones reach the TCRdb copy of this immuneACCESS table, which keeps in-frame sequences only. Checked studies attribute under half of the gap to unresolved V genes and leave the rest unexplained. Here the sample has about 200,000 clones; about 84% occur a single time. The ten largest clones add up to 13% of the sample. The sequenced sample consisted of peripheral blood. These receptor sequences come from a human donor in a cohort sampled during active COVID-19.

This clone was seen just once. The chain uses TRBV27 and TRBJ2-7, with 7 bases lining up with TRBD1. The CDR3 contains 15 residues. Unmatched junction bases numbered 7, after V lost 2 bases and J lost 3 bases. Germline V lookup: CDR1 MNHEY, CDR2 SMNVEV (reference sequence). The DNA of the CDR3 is TGTGCCAGCAGTTTAAAGACAGGGTCCCTCTACGAGCAGTACTTC. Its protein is CASSLKTGSLYEQYF.

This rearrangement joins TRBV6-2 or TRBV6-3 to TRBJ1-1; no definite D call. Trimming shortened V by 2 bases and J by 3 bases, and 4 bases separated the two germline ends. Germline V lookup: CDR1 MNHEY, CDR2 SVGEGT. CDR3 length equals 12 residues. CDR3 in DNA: TGTGCCAGCAGTTACCCGGACACTGAAGCTTTCTTT. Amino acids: CASSYPDTEAFF.

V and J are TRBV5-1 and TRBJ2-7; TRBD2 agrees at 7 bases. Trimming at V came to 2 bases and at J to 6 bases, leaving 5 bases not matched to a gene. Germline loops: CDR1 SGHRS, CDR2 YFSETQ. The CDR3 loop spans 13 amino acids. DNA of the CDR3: TGCGCCAGCAGCTTCCGCGGGAGAGTCGAGCAGTACTTC. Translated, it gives CASSFRGRVEQYF.

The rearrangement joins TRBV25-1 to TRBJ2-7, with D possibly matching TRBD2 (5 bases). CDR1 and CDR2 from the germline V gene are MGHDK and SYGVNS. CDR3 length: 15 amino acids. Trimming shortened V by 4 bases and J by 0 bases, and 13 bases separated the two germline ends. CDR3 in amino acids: CASSAPGSSSYEQYF. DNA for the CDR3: TGTGCCAGCAGTGCACCGGGATCGAGCTCCTACGAGCAGTACTTC.

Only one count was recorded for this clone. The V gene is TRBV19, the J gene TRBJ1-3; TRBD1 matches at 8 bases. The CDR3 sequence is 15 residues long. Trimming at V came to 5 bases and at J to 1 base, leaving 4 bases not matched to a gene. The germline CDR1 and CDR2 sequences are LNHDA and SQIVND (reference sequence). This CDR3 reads CASSSRQGSGNTIYF. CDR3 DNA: TGTGCCAGTAGTTCCCGACAGGGGTCTGGAAACACCATATATTTT.

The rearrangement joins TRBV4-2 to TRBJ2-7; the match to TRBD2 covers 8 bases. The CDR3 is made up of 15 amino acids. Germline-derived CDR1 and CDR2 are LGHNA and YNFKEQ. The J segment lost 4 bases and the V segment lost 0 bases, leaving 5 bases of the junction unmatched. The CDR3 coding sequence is TGTGCCAGCAGCCAAGAACTAGCGGATAGGTACGAGCAGTACTTC. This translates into CASSQELADRYEQYF.

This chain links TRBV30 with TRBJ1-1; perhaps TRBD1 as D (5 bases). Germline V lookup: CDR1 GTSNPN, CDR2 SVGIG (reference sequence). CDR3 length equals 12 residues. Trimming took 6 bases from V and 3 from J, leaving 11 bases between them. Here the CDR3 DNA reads TGTGCCTGCAACAGGTATGACACTGAAGCTTTCTTT. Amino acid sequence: CACNRYDTEAFF.

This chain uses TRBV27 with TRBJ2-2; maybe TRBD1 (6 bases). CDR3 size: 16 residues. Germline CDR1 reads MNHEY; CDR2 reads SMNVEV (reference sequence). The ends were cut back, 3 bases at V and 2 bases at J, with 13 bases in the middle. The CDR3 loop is CASSFSGQINTGELFF. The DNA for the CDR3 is TGTGCCAGCAGTTTTTCGGGACAAATCAACACCGGGGAGCTGTTTTTT.

This chain's CDR3 is CASSQGSFYSGNTIYF. CDR3 DNA: TGTGCCAGCAGCCAAGGAAGCTTCTACTCTGGAAACACCATATATTTT. The V call is TRBV3-1 (or the pseudogene TRBV3-2), the J call TRBJ1-3; D gene ambiguous. V lost 1 base and J 0 bases, leaving 10 bases between the germline ends. CDR1 and CDR2 (germline): LGHDT, YNNKEL (reference sequence). The length of the CDR3 is 16 residues.

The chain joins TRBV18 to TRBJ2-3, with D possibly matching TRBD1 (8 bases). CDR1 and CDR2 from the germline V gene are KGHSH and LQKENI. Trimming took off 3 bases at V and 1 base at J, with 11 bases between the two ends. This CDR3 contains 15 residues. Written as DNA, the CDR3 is TGTGCCAGCTCACCCACAGGGGGGGGCACAGATACGCAGTATTTT. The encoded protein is CASSPTGGGTDTQYF.

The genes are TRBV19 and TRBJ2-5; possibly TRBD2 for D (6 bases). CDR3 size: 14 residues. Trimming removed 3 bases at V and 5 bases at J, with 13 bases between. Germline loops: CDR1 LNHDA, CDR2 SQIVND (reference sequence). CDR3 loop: CASSIIWGRETQYF. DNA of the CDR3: TGTGCCAGTAGTATTATATGGGGGAGGGAGACCCAGTACTTC.

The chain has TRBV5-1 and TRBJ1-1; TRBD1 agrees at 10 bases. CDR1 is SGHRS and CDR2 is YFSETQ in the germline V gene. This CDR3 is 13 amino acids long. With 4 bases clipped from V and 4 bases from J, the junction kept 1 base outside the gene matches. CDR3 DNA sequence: TGCGCCAGCAGCGGGGACAGGGGCACTGAAGCTTTCTTT. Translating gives CASSGDRGTEAFF. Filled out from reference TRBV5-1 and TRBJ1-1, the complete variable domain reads KAGVTQTPRYLIKTRGQQVTLSCSPISGHRSVSWYQQTPGQGLQFLFEYFSETQRNKGNFPGRFSGRQFSNSRSEMNVSTLELGDSALYLCASSGDRGTEAFFGQGTRLTVV.

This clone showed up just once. This chain's CDR3 is CASSLETAYEQYF. CDR3 nucleotides: TGTGCCAGCAGCTTGGAGACTGCCTACGAGCAGTACTTC. The rearrangement links TRBV5-4 to TRBJ2-7; D not resolved. From germline, CDR1 is SGHNT and CDR2 YYREEE (reference sequence). V lost 0 bases and J lost 2, with 6 bases in between. The CDR3 is made up of 13 amino acids.

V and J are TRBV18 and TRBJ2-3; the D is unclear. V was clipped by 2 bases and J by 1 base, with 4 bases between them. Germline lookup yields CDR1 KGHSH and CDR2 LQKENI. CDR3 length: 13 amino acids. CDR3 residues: CASSPAGTDTQYF. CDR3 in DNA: TGTGCCAGCTCACCAGCAGGCACAGATACGCAGTATTTT.

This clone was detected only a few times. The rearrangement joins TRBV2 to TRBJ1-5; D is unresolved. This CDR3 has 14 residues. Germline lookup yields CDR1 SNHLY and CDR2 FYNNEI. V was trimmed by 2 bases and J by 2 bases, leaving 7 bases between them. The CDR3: CASSERQGNQPQHF. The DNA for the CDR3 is TGTGCCAGCAGTGAAAGGCAGGGCAATCAGCCCCAGCATTTT.

The CDR3 nucleotides read TGCGCCCACCCGAAGACAGGGGATAATCAGCCCCAGCATTTT. This sequence encodes CAHPKTGDNQPQHF. The genes are TRBV10-1 and TRBJ1-5; 8 nucleotides match TRBD1. Germline values: CDR1 WNHNN, CDR2 SYGVQD (reference sequence). The CDR3 has 14 amino acids. The V segment lost 11 bases and the J segment 4 bases; nucleotides outside the gene matches: 10.

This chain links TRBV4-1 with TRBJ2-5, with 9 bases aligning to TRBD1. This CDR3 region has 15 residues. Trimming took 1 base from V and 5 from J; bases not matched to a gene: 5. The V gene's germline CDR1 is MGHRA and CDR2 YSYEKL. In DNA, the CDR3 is TGCGCCAGCAGCCAAGCGCTGGACAGGGGCGAGACCCAGTACTTC. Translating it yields CASSQALDRGETQYF.

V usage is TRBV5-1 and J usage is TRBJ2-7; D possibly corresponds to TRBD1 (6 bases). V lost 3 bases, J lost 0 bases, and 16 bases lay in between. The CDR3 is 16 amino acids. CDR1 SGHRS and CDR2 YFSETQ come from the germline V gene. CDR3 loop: CASSYKTGTHSYEQYF. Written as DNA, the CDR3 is TGCGCCAGCAGCTACAAAACCGGGACACACTCCTACGAGCAGTACTTC. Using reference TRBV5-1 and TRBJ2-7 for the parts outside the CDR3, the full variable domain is KAGVTQTPRYLIKTRGQQVTLSCSPISGHRSVSWYQQTPGQGLQFLFEYFSETQRNKGNFPGRFSGRQFSNSRSEMNVSTLELGDSALYLCASSYKTGTHSYEQYFGPGTRLTVT.

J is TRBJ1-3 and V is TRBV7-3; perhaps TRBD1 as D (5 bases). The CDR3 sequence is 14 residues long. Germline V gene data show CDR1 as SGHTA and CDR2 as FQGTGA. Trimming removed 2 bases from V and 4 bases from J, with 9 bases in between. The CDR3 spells CASSLQGGGNTIYF. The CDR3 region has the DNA TGTGCCAGCAGCTTACAGGGTGGGGGAAACACCATATATTTT.

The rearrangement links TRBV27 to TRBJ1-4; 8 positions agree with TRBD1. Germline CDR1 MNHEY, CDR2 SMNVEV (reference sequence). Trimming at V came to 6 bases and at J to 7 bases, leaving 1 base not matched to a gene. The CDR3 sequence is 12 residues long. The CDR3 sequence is CASRTGVEKLFF. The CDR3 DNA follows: TGTGCCAGCAGGACAGGGGTTGAAAAACTGTTTTTT.

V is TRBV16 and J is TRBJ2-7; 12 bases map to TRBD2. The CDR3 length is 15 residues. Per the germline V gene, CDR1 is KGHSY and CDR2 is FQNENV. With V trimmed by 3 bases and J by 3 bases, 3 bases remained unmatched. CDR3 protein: CASSQGTSGFYEQYF. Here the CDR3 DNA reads TGTGCCAGCAGCCAGGGGACTAGCGGGTTCTACGAGCAGTACTTC.

The CDR3 protein is CASSPGGSSGRATYNEQFF. As DNA, the CDR3 is TGTGCCAGCAGCCCCGGGGGCTCTAGCGGGAGGGCCACCTACAATGAGCAGTTCTTC. The genes are TRBV3-1 (or the pseudogene TRBV3-2) and TRBJ2-1; 12 nucleotides line up with TRBD2. V gave up 4 bases and J gave up 2 bases; unmatched junction bases: 12. Looked up from germline, CDR1 is LGHDT and CDR2 is YNNKEL (reference sequence). This CDR3 is 19 amino acids long.